These 2 T cell receptor beta chains share one sample of origin, sequenced in a study of shared clonotypes between healthy human individuals. Sequencing was performed with immunoSEQ multiplex PCR; in TCRdb, only in-frame clones are kept and a portion is missing. Here the sample spans under 650,000 clones, 90% to 96% being singletons. The material sequenced was naive CD4+ T cells sorted from blood. Subset here: CD45RA+ positively selected. The receptor set was obtained from a woman in her 30s in good health.

The J gene is TRBJ2-3, the V gene TRBV5-1; D remains unclear. CDR1 is SGHRS, CDR2 YFSETQ, per germline. This CDR3 is built from 16 residues. V shed 4 bases and J shed 0 bases, with 15 bases lying between them. CDR3 protein: CASSLRTATSTDTQYF. The DNA for the CDR3 is TGCGCCAGCAGCCTCAGGACGGCAACTAGCACAGATACGCAGTATTTT.

The chain combines TRBV5-1 with TRBJ2-7; TRBD2 aligns across 8 bases. J gave up 7 bases and V 4 bases, and 13 bases lay outside the gene matches. Germline assignment: CDR1 SGHRS and CDR2 YFSETQ. This CDR3 is built from 15 residues. Here the CDR3 reads CASSPSSGGPGEQYF. CDR3 coding DNA: TGCGCCAGCAGCCCTTCTTCGGGAGGGCCTGGTGAGCAGTACTTC.